This T cell receptor (beta chain) was identified during a study of shared clonotypes between healthy human individuals (dated by TCRdb to about 2020). About the investigation overall: The cohort comprised a couple of women and a few men aged 18 to 49 years. Per donor, three plates each were used for CD4 naive and CD4 memory, two for CD8 naive, and one for CD8 memory. To estimate repertoire size and how much clonotypes are shared between individuals, the study performed deep sequencing of blood TCR repertoires from about 5 healthy adults. Libraries were prepared and TCR repertoires were sequenced by different laboratories using diverse techniques, in order to increase sequencing depth and limit assay-specific biases. Per donor, leukapheresis produced somewhere between about 0.94 and 8.9 billion PBMCs. Paper-wide results and their limitations: Naive subsets generally had larger estimated clonotype richness than memory subsets did. Based on pairwise subsampling, the degree of clonotype sharing among donors was expected to be affected by sequencing depth. Because the study included a small number of donors, the genetic and exposure-history diversity represented was limited. Incomplete sequencing was indicated by rarefaction of sorted-subset datasets, despite the large sequencing depth. Only blood was sampled, and tissue TCR repertoires likely differ from those in blood. When a few donors were compared, the shared fraction of clonotypes was around 5% for naive CD4, more than 3% for naive CD8, about 2.4% for memory CD4, and around 0.4% for memory CD8. Higher generation probabilities were observed for clonotypes shared by all four sorted-subset donors than for non-shared clonotypes.

The CDR3, cysteine through phenylalanine, is 14 amino acids long. Only the CDR3 part of the read is kept: 42 bases, read in frame from the first base. CDR1 is given as MNHNS and CDR2 as SASEGT, both from the germline V gene. Here V drops 3 bases and J drops 5 bases, and the junction holds 3 bases not matched to any gene. About this clone: The clone's antigen remains unknown. The input lacks base qualities; no much larger clone sits a single base away.

The donors were healthy, HIV-negative adults who had no recently reported acute infections or vaccinations. Every donor was a Caucasian adult living in Nashville, Tennessee, USA. CD4+ T cells were enriched through magnetic negative selection, after which naive cells were positively selected on CD45RA and the remaining negative fraction served as the memory subset. Blood was obtained by leukapheresis, after which PBMCs were separated by Ficoll-Histopaque density gradient centrifugation and cryopreserved in liquid nitrogen vapor phase. Analytical flow cytometry was used to check the purity and quantity of each magnetically sorted T cell population. Genomic DNA was isolated from every sorted fraction and measured by UV absorbance on a Nanodrop 2000c. Using the deep immunoSEQ assay, multiplex PCR amplified TCR CDR3 regions from genomic DNA. Extracted genomic DNA from each cell subset was distributed evenly across all wells of several immunoSEQ 96-well plates, and each plate was treated as a replicate. Each replicate PCR for sorted subsets received about 180 ng genomic DNA, equal to tens of thousands of T cell genomes. Purified libraries were quantified with a Qubit 3.0 fluorometer, sized on a Bioanalyzer 2100, and re-quantified with the KAPA Library Quantification kit. Every immunoSEQ 96-well plate was sequenced on a dedicated single-read 150-cycle Illumina NextSeq 550 flow cell. From the authors' description of their analysis: The immunoSEQ output contained only junctional sequences without quality scores, so filtering could not match that applied to full-length reads. To assign V/J genes and CDR3, sequences were annotated using PyIR, a Python wrapper for IgBLAST v1.9, with IMGT germline references. Reads were removed for weak V/J assignments (E-value above 1e-6), missing CDR3, stop codons, out-of-frame junctions, or ambiguous translated residues. A V3J clonotype was defined by an identical inferred V gene, J gene, and CDR3 amino acid sequence. Percentage overlap between repertoires was calculated by dividing the number of shared unique clonotypes by the size of the smaller repertoire. Repertoire richness was assessed with RTK rarefaction, the Chao1 estimator, and Recon v2.1 estimates of unobserved clonotypes. Generation probabilities for all TCRbeta clonotypes obtained by the gDNA method from a handful of donors were computed using OLGA. Drawn from immuneACCESS, this table holds only the in-frame rearrangements with V and J called that TCRdb kept. Clones are partly lost; checked studies trace under half to an unresolved V gene and leave the rest unexplained. The V and J calls and clone size were taken over from that table, and D and trimming were inferred from the DNA. Present in this sample are 950,000 to 1,100,000 clones, around 76% of which were seen just once. The ten largest clones capture less than 1.5% of the sample.

This TCR derives from a man between 18 and 29 years old in good health. Recombination linked TRBV6-1 to TRBJ2-3, with 9 central nucleotides matching TRBD2. Sequenced input: memory CD4+ T cells sorted from blood. Interpreted using the paper, the cell subset or site label stands for: CD45RA-negative fraction. This receptor has the CDR3 CASSEGLAKDTQYF. The sequence in DNA is TGTGCCAGCAGTGAGGGACTAGCAAAAGATACGCAGTATTTT.